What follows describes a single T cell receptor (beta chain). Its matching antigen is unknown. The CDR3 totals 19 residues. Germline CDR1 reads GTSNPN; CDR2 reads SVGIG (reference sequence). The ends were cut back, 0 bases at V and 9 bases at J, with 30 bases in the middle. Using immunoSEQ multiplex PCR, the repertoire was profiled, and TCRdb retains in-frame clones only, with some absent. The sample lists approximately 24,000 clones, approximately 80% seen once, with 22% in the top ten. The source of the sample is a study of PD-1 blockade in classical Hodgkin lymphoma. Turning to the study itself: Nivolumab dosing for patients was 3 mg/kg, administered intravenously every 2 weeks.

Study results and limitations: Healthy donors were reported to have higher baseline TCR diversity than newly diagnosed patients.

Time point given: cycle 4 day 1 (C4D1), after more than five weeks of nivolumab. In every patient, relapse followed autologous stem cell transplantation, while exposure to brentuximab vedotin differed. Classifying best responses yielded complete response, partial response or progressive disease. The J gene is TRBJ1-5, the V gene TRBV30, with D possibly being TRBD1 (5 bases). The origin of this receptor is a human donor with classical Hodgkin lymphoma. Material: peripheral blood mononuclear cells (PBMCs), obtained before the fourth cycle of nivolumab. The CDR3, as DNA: TGTGCCTGGAGTGTACCGTTAATTGCGCGGGGCAGCGCTTGGGGGCCCCAGCATTTT. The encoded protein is CAWSVPLIARGSAWGPQHF. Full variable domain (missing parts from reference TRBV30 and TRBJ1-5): SQTIHQWPATLVQPVGSPLSLECTVEGTSNPNLYWYRQAAGRGLQLLFYSVGIGQISSEVPQNLSASRPQDRQFILSSKKLLLSDSGFYLCAWSVPLIARGSAWGPQHFGDGTRLSIL.